A selection of T cell receptor beta chains follows, all from one sample in a study of blood T cell repertoires in COVID-19. The table came from immunoSEQ multiplex PCR; TCRdb's copy has only in-frame clones and leaves some out. The table records about 230,000 clones, roughly 80% of them present only once. The sample was peripheral blood. Receptors originate from a man in his fifties with active or convalescent COVID-19. Both conserved end residues are trimmed from each CDR3.

J gene: TRBJ1-5; V gene: TRBV15; CDR3 protein: ATSRGGVSNQPQH
J gene: TRBJ1-2; V gene: TRBV2; CDR3 protein: ASSGGSGKRYGYT
J gene: TRBJ2-1; V gene: TRBV12-5; CDR3 protein: ASGSGLAGAHEQF
J gene: TRBJ2-7; V gene: TRBV7-8; CDR3 protein: ASSPVTGFLSYEQY
J gene: TRBJ1-5; V gene: TRBV19; CDR3 protein: ASRAGTGFNQPQH
J gene: TRBJ2-2; V gene: TRBV5-1; CDR3 protein: ASSLVPSGGDTGELF
J gene: TRBJ2-4; V gene: TRBV2; CDR3 protein: ASSEGAMAKNIQY
J gene: TRBJ2-7; V gene: TRBV5-1; CDR3 protein: ASSTSSYEQY
J gene: TRBJ2-3; V gene: TRBV19; CDR3 protein: ASSGTSLGTQY
J gene: TRBJ1-2; V gene: TRBV7-9; CDR3 protein: ASSLDIQTYGYT
J gene: TRBJ1-4; V gene: TRBV9; CDR3 protein: ASAPRGENEKLF
J gene: TRBJ2-1; V gene: TRBV19; CDR3 protein: ASRAGSRDEQF
J gene: TRBJ1-2; V gene: TRBV6-1; CDR3 protein: ASSELREVPLNYGYT
J gene: TRBJ2-7; V gene: TRBV5-1; CDR3 protein: ASSLDGDLRDEQY
J gene: TRBJ2-4; V gene: TRBV7-9; CDR3 protein: ASSLVGAPKNIQY
J gene: TRBJ1-4; V gene: TRBV5-6; CDR3 protein: ASRRQGAGVGEKLF
J gene: TRBJ2-2; V gene: TRBV11-2; CDR3 protein: ASSLGRLLEVRGTGELF
J gene: TRBJ2-7; V gene: TRBV18; CDR3 protein: ASSPPGSGSEQY
J gene: TRBJ1-6; V gene: TRBV2; CDR3 protein: ASKRFRDNSPLH
J gene: TRBJ2-3; V gene: TRBV7-2; CDR3 protein: ASSLGPGRTDTQY
J gene: TRBJ2-3; V gene: TRBV4-1; CDR3 protein: ASSQVFRSSTDTQY